A selection of T cell receptor beta chains follows, all from one sample in a study of T cells in Graves' hyperthyroidism and ophthalmopathy. MiXCR, applied by TCRdb to the multiplex PCR reads, yields one record per CDR3 protein. The table lists over 700,000 distinct CDR3 sequences, under 45% of them singletons. Sequenced sample: blood. Receptor source: a woman aged 40 to 49 with Graves' hyperthyroidism. Each CDR3 is given without its conserved first and last residue.

v_call: TRBV29-1; j_call: TRBJ2-7; cdr3_aa: SVQAGVESYEQY
v_call: TRBV7-3; j_call: TRBJ1-1; cdr3_aa: ASSLFTGTTEAF
v_call: TRBV25-1; j_call: TRBJ2-3; cdr3_aa: ASGTSGTWTDTQY
v_call: TRBV7-2; j_call: TRBJ2-5; cdr3_aa: ASSKGTEETQY
v_call: TRBV6-1; j_call: TRBJ2-2; cdr3_aa: ASRGAGRESYTGELF
v_call: TRBV27; j_call: TRBJ1-1; cdr3_aa: ASSYRGWTEAF
v_call: TRBV30; j_call: TRBJ1-5; cdr3_aa: AWSRQGDQPQH
v_call: TRBV10-3; j_call: TRBJ2-7; cdr3_aa: ASSFKAGFTYEQY
v_call: TRBV5-5; j_call: TRBJ1-1; cdr3_aa: ASSYGTGGSEAF
v_call: TRBV5-1; j_call: TRBJ1-1; cdr3_aa: ASSRDPGTSRAEAF
v_call: TRBV19; j_call: TRBJ1-2; cdr3_aa: ASSIDSGPRDYGYT
v_call: TRBV30; j_call: TRBJ1-1; cdr3_aa: AWRGINTEAF
v_call: TRBV6-1; j_call: TRBJ2-7; cdr3_aa: ASSGYRAYEQY
v_call: TRBV6-5; j_call: TRBJ1-1; cdr3_aa: ASRHMNTEAF
v_call: TRBV20-1; j_call: TRBJ2-1; cdr3_aa: SVYNNEQF
v_call: TRBV5-8; j_call: TRBJ2-6; cdr3_aa: ASSPTTGEANVLT
v_call: TRBV7-2; j_call: TRBJ2-5; cdr3_aa: ASSSSGRQETQY
v_call: TRBV7-2; j_call: TRBJ2-5; cdr3_aa: ASSLVWGQETQY
v_call: TRBV7-2; j_call: TRBJ2-7; cdr3_aa: ASSSGQGPYEQY
v_call: TRBV6-5; j_call: TRBJ2-2; cdr3_aa: ASSNTELF
v_call: TRBV2; j_call: TRBJ1-4; cdr3_aa: ASSPVVRMGNEKLF
v_call: TRBV12-3/TRBV12-4; j_call: TRBJ2-7; cdr3_aa: ASSLGTSGPQY
v_call: TRBV29-1; j_call: TRBJ1-2; cdr3_aa: SVGPRLGGYGYT
v_call: TRBV12-3/TRBV12-4; j_call: TRBJ1-4; cdr3_aa: ASSLLPEVEKLF
v_call: TRBV19; j_call: TRBJ1-2; cdr3_aa: ASSPRDLGYT
v_call: TRBV9; j_call: TRBJ1-6; cdr3_aa: ASSGDRFSPLH
v_call: TRBV3-1; j_call: TRBJ2-7; cdr3_aa: ASSGDRATYEQY
v_call: TRBV9; j_call: TRBJ2-7; cdr3_aa: ASSPRRDEQY
v_call: TRBV27; j_call: TRBJ2-7; cdr3_aa: ASSLLVRTGKAEQY
v_call: TRBV20-1; j_call: TRBJ2-2; cdr3_aa: SARAIGELF
v_call: TRBV7-2; j_call: TRBJ1-2; cdr3_aa: ASSSSERSGYT
v_call: TRBV4-2; j_call: TRBJ1-3; cdr3_aa: ASSLTRAPGNTIY
v_call: TRBV11-2; j_call: TRBJ1-2; cdr3_aa: ASSPSTLNYGYT
v_call: TRBV7-2; j_call: TRBJ1-5; cdr3_aa: ASSFIRTGRDHSNQPQH
v_call: TRBV6-5; j_call: TRBJ2-6; cdr3_aa: ASSGSSGANVLT
v_call: TRBV7-9; j_call: TRBJ1-1; cdr3_aa: ASLRAGTEAF
v_call: TRBV25-1; j_call: TRBJ2-7; cdr3_aa: ASSVPGLAGGYEQY
v_call: TRBV5-1; j_call: TRBJ2-2; cdr3_aa: ASSLADRTNTGELF
v_call: TRBV9; j_call: TRBJ1-3; cdr3_aa: ASSVAASSGNTIY
v_call: TRBV7-6; j_call: TRBJ2-7; cdr3_aa: ASSLGAGYPYEQY
v_call: TRBV7-2; j_call: TRBJ1-4; cdr3_aa: ASSLAHQNEKLF
v_call: TRBV4-3; j_call: TRBJ2-7; cdr3_aa: ASSQVWGDPYEQY
v_call: TRBV2; j_call: TRBJ1-6; cdr3_aa: ASSEQGASTYNSPLH
v_call: TRBV29-1; j_call: TRBJ1-6; cdr3_aa: SVDDGDNSPLH
v_call: TRBV20-1; j_call: TRBJ2-3; cdr3_aa: SARAWTGVDTQY
v_call: TRBV14; j_call: TRBJ1-6; cdr3_aa: ASSQVSRVTYNSPLH
v_call: TRBV20-1; j_call: TRBJ1-5; cdr3_aa: SARVGAFGQPQH
v_call: TRBV19; j_call: TRBJ2-7; cdr3_aa: ASGTGQIYEQY
v_call: TRBV25-1; j_call: TRBJ1-1; cdr3_aa: ASSQDMGRHLNTEAF
v_call: TRBV24-1; j_call: TRBJ1-2; cdr3_aa: ATSDYQQGIYGYT
v_call: TRBV5-1; j_call: TRBJ2-7; cdr3_aa: ASSLDPLYEQY
v_call: TRBV19; j_call: TRBJ1-2; cdr3_aa: ASSIEEDTTNYGYT
v_call: TRBV4-1; j_call: TRBJ1-5; cdr3_aa: ASSRLPGPRNQPQH
v_call: TRBV6-1; j_call: TRBJ2-2; cdr3_aa: ACSRQGAGTGELF
v_call: TRBV15; j_call: TRBJ2-6; cdr3_aa: ATSRDRGRGWANVLT
v_call: TRBV7-2; j_call: TRBJ1-4; cdr3_aa: ASSQEGGTGAKKLF